This TCR beta chain was identified during a study of blood T cell repertoires in COVID-19. The V gene's germline CDR1 is MNHEY and CDR2 SMNVEV (reference sequence). Trimming took off 6 bases at V and 3 bases at J, with 15 bases between the two ends. This CDR3 has 14 residues. Original handling: Reference gene primer amplification gave nucleated cell count estimates. The protocol was immunoSEQ multiplex PCR, while the TCRdb copy is restricted to in-frame clones and leaves out a portion. The V and J calls and clone size were taken over from that table, and D and trimming were inferred from the DNA. The top ten clones hold less than 20% of a sample with about 270,000 clones, 86% of them seen once. Two negative PCRs, clearance, or symptom resolution characterized the recovered Cohort 3 donors.

The chain is built from TRBV27 and TRBJ2-7; possible D gene TRBD1, 6 bases. What was sequenced was PBMCs or T cells enriched from blood (not recorded which). The sequence came from a man between 18 and 35 years old who had recovered from COVID-19. The CDR3 reads CASRKTGFGYEQYF. The CDR3, as DNA: TGTGCCAGCAGAAAAACAGGGTTCGGCTACGAGCAGTACTTC.